The 7 T cell receptor beta chains in this list originate from one sample, sequenced in a study of OX40 agonist ivuxolimab in advanced cancers. Data came from immunoSEQ multiplex PCR; TCRdb stores just in-frame clones and leaves some out. Of approximately 82,000 clones detected, less than 90% appear once; the ten largest clones hold around 0.84%. Source: CD4+ or CD8+ T cells sorted from blood, taken in a trial of the OX40 agonist ivuxolimab. The receptors here all came from an adult with an advanced solid tumor such as melanoma, head and neck, liver or kidney cancer.

This clone was counted only a few times. Other DNA sequences of this sample code for an identical CDR3. J is TRBJ2-2 and V is TRBV14, with D unresolved. The V gene lost 1 base and the J gene lost 3 bases, with 6 bases spanning the gap. The CDR3 totals 14 residues. Germline CDR1 reads SGHDN; CDR2 reads FVKESK. The CDR3 bases are TGTGCCAGCAGCCAAGGCAGATACACCGGGGAGCTGTTTTTT. Protein product: CASSQGRYTGELFF.

J is TRBJ1-3 and V is TRBV29-1, with a tentative D call TRBD1 (5 bases). Trimming took off 7 bases at V and 1 base at J, with 11 bases between the two ends. The CDR3 is 13 amino acids. CDR1 is SQVTM, CDR2 ANQGSEA, per germline. The CDR3 DNA is TGCAGCGCCACAAGGGGATCTGGAAACACCATATATTTT. It codes for CSATRGSGNTIYF.

There are a few counts of this clone. The V call is TRBV6-4, the J call TRBJ1-1, with a possible D match to TRBD1 (5 bases). This CDR3 has 13 amino acids. Germline V gene data show CDR1 as MRHNA and CDR2 as SNTAGT. V lost 6 bases to trimming and J lost 2 bases, with 10 bases between them. CDR3 in DNA: TGTGCCAGCAGAGACAGTTATAACACTGAAGCTTTCTTT. As protein: CASRDSYNTEAFF.

The V call is TRBV25-1, the J call TRBJ2-6; D tentatively reads TRBD1 or TRBD2 (5 bases each). Germline V CDR1 and CDR2: MGHDK, SYGVNS. Trimming pared 1 base from V and 0 bases from J, leaving 10 bases between. The CDR3 runs to 17 residues. The CDR3 reads CASSESPGSSGANVLTF. As DNA, the CDR3 is TGTGCCAGCAGTGAATCCCCAGGGAGCTCTGGGGCCAACGTCCTGACTTTC. Based on the CDR3 plus reference TRBV25-1 and TRBJ2-6, the full variable domain is EADIYQTPRYLVIGTGKKITLECSQTMGHDKMYWYQQDPGMELHLIHYSYGVNSTEKGDLSSESTVSRIRTEHFPLTLESARPSHTSQYLCASSESPGSSGANVLTFGAGSRLTVL.

The chain combines TRBV5-4 with TRBJ2-7, with D possibly TRBD2 on 5 matching bases. The CDR3 has 15 residues. Germline CDR1 and CDR2: SGHNT and YYREEE (reference sequence). V was pared by 0 bases and J by 1 base, with 11 bases between. The CDR3 nucleotides are TGTGCCAGCAGCTTGGGGGGAGATAGGTCCTACGAGCAGTACTTC. Its protein is CASSLGGDRSYEQYF.

This clone came up a few times. The V call is TRBV7-9, the J call TRBJ2-1; D call uncertain. CDR1 is SEHNR and CDR2 is FQNEAQ in the germline V gene (reference sequence). The CDR3 totals 14 residues. V gave up 5 bases and J gave up 10 bases, with 18 bases separating them. The CDR3 nucleotides are TGTGCCAGCAGCCTAACATCCACGAGTAGAGAGCAGTTCTTC. It codes for CASSLTSTSREQFF.

This clone turned up a few times. V is TRBV7-9 and J is TRBJ2-4; D not certain. Germline V gives CDR1 SEHNR, CDR2 FQNEAQ (reference sequence). V was cut by 4 bases and J by 0 bases, with 10 bases left in between. This CDR3 is 15 amino acids long. The CDR3: CASSSQLLAKNIQYF. The CDR3 bases are TGTGCCAGCAGCTCCCAATTATTAGCCAAAAACATTCAGTACTTC. Complete variable domain (other parts from reference TRBV7-9 and TRBJ2-4): DTGVSQNPRHKITKRGQNVTFRCDPISEHNRLYWYRQTLGQGPEFLTYFQNEAQLEKSRLLSDRFSAERPKGSFSTLEIQRTEQGDSAMYLCASSSQLLAKNIQYFGAGTRLSVL.